This T cell receptor beta chain was documented in a study of T cells in Graves' hyperthyroidism and ophthalmopathy. Study-wide background: Specimen type is peripheral blood, collected at initial diagnosis prior to any treatment.

This clonotype was counted ten times or more. The investigators amplified TCR beta CDR3 regions from RNA transcripts. HTBI primers were used for first-round RT-PCR of the TCR CDR3. TCRdb re-called the multiplex PCR reads through MiXCR, storing one row per CDR3 protein. The table includes hundreds of thousands of distinct CDR3 sequences, under 25% detected once. V lost 6 bases and J 8 bases, leaving 8 bases between the germline ends. The CDR3 sequence is 11 residues long. Disease duration was under 3 months in the ophthalmopathy patients, who also had a Clinical Activity Score of at least 3 and a NOSPECS grade of at least 4.

V and J are TRBV12-3 or TRBV12-4 and TRBJ2-1; no clear D gene. The clonotype originates from a woman between 65 and 79 years old with Graves' ophthalmopathy. Sequencing was performed on blood. The CDR3 sequence is CASRIVYEQFF. CDR3 bases: TGTGCCAGCAGGATCGTTTATGAGCAGTTCTTC.